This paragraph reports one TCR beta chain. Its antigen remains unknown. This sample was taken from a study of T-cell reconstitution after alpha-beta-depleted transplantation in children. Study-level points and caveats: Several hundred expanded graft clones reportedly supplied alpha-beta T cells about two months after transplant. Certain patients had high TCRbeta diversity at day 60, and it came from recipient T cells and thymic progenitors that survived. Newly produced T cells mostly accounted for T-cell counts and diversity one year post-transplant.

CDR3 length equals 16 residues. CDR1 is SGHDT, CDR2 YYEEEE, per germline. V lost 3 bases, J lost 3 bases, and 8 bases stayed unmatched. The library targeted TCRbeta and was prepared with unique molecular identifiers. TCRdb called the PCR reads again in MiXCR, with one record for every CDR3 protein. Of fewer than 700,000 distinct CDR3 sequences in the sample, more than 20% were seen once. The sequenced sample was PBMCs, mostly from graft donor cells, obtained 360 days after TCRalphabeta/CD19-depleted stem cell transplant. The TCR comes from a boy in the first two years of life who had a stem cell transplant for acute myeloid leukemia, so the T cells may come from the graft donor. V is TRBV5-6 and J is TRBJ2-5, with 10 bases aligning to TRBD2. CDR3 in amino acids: CASSSLGTSVKETQYF. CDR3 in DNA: TGTGCCAGCAGCTCGTTGGGGACTAGCGTAAAAGAGACCCAGTACTTC.